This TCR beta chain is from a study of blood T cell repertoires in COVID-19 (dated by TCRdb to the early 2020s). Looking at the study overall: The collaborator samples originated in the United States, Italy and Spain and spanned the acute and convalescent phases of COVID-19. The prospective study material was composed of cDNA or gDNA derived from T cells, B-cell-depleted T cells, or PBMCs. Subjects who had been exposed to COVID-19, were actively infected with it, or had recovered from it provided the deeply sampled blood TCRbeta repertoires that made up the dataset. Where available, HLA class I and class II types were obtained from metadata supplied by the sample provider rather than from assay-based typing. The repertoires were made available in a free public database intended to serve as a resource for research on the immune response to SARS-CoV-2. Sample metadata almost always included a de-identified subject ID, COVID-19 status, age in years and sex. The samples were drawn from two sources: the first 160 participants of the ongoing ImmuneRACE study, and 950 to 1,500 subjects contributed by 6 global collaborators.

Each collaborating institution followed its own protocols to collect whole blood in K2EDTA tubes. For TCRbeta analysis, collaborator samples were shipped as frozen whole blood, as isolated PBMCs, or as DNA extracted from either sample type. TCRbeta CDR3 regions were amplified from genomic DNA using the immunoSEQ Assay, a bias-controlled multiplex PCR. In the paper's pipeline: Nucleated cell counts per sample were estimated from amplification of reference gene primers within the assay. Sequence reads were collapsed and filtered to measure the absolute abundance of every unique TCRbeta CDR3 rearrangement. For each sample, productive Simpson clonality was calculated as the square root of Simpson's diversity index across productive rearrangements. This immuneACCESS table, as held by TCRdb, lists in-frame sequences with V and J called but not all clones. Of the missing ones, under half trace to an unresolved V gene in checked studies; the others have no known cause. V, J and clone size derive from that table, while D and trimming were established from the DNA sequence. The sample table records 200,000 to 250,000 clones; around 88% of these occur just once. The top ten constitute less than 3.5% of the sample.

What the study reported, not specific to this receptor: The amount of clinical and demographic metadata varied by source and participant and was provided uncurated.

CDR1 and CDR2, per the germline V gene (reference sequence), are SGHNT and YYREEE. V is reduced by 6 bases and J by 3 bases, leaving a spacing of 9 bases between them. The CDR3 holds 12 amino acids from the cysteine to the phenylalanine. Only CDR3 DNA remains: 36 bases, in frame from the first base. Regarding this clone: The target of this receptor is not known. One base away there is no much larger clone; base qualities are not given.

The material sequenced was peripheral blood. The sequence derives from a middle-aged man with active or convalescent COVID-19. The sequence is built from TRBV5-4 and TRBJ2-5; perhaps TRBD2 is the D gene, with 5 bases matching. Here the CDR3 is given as CASTRGEETQYF. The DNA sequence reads TGTGCCAGCACTCGGGGAGAAGAGACCCAGTACTTC.